Listed here is a single T cell receptor (beta chain). What it recognizes is unknown. Sequenced by immunoSEQ multiplex PCR; TCRdb stores in-frame clones only, minus some. The data show about 150,000 clones, around 94% seen once. V lost 7 bases to trimming and J lost 4 bases, with 11 bases between them. The germline gives CDR1 LNHDA, CDR2 SQIVND (reference sequence). CDR3 length: 13 amino acids. This sample was taken from a study of OX40 agonist ivuxolimab in advanced cancers. Study-level information: Partial responses were achieved by three patients: one hepatocellular carcinoma, two cutaneous melanoma.

Findings and limits, study-wide: At 0.1 to 3.0 mg/kg, CD4+ and CD8+ blood T cells expanded clonally by week 6. The average count of expanded clones was higher among CD8+ T cells than among CD4+. The 0.1-3.0 mg/kg partial responders had among the lowest clonal expansion.

The V and J genes are TRBV19 and TRBJ2-1; D remains unclear. The source is an adult with an advanced solid tumor such as melanoma, head and neck, liver or kidney cancer. The sample consisted of CD4+ or CD8+ T cells sorted from blood, taken in a trial of the OX40 agonist ivuxolimab. This CDR3 is CASNKGPYNEQFF. The CDR3, as DNA: TGTGCCAGTAATAAGGGTCCTTACAATGAGCAGTTCTTC.